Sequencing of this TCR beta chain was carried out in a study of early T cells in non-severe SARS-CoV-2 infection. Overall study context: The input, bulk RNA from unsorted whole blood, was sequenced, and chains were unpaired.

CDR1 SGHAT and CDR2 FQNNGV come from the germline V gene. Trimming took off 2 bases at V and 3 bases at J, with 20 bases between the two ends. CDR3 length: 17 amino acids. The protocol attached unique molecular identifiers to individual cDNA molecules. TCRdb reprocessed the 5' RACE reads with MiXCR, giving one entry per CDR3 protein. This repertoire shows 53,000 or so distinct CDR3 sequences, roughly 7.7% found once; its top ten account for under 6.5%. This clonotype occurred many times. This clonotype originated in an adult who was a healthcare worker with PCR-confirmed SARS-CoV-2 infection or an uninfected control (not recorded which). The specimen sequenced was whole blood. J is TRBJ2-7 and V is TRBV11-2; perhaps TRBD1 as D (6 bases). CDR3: CASSLRARLGAIYEQYF. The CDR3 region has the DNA TGTGCCAGCAGCTTAAGGGCCCGTTTGGGGGCTATCTACGAGCAGTACTTC.